This entry features one T cell receptor beta chain sequence. Antigen: not known. The CDR3 has 15 residues. CDR1 is LNHNV and CDR2 is YYDKDF in the germline V gene (reference sequence). The sample comes from a study of monozygotic twins with inflammatory bowel disease. Per TCR library, about 3.5 ug of total RNA was used. Each CDR3 protein gets one entry in TCRdb, which reprocessed the 5' RACE reads and gives no DNA. The listing records some 89,000 distinct CDR3 sequences. Study-wide findings and caveats: In these data, no single strong IBD-associated signal or clonotype received support.

The specimen was blood. The chain uses TRBV15 and TRBJ2-6. The source of this sequence is a human donor with ulcerative colitis or Crohn's disease, or a healthy co-twin of an affected twin (not recorded which). The CDR3 reads CATSRGSSGANVLTF.